A single sample is the source of the 31 T cell receptor beta chains below, sequenced in a study of CD4 T cells in relation to SARS-CoV-2 and coronaviruses. No antigen is known for these receptors. This table comes from immunoSEQ multiplex PCR, and its TCRdb copy is limited to in-frame clones, with some not included. The sample lists about 24,000 clones; around 76% were seen once. CD4+ T cells from unexposed donors were obtained before the COVID-19 pandemic (2011-2018). Isolation of CD4+ T cells took place after about 10 days in culture. The sequencing sample was made of CD4+ T cells from PBMCs, cultured in vitro. Every receptor here comes from a human donor in good health.

The rearrangement uses TRBV11-3 and TRBJ1-1, with D possibly being TRBD1 (6 bases). CDR1 and CDR2 (germline): SGHNT, YENEEA. V was trimmed by 5 bases and J by 0 bases, leaving 13 bases between them. The CDR3 extends over 15 amino acids. CDR3 protein: CASSPGGGLNTEAFF. CDR3 in DNA: TGTGCCAGCAGCCCGGGAGGGGGACTGAACACTGAAGCTTTCTTT. The full variable domain, completed using reference TRBV11-3 and TRBJ1-1, is EAGVVQSPRYKIIEKKQPVAFWCNPISGHNTLYWYLQNLGQGPELLIRYENEEAVDDSQLPKDRFSAERLKGVDSTLKIQPAELGDSAVYLCASSPGGGLNTEAFFGQGTRLTVV.

The rearrangement joins TRBV24-1 to TRBJ1-2, with a tentative D call TRBD1 (5 bases). The CDR3 length is 15 residues. V was clipped by 9 bases and J by 0 bases, with 16 bases between them. Germline values: CDR1 KGHDR, CDR2 SFDVKD. The CDR3 spells CATDSPGDPNYGYTF. DNA of the CDR3: TGTGCCACCGACTCCCCCGGGGACCCTAACTATGGCTACACCTTC.

This clone was seen only a few times. For the CDR3, the DNA is TGTGCCAGCAGTGACACCGGGGCCTATTCACCCCTCCACTTT. It translates to CASSDTGAYSPLHF. J is TRBJ1-6 and V is TRBV6-1, with a tentative D call TRBD1 (5 bases). The CDR3 length is 14 residues. Trimming left V 3 bases short and J 8 bases short, with 11 bases between. Germline CDR1 and CDR2: MNHNS and SASEGT.

This sequence joins TRBV2 and TRBJ2-3; the D gene could be TRBD1 or TRBD2 (5 bases each). The CDR3 runs to 18 residues. Trimming removed 4 bases at V and 5 bases at J, with 25 bases between. CDR1 is SNHLY and CDR2 is FYNNEI in the germline V gene. CDR3 nucleotides: TGTGCCAGCAGTGTATTAGCGTGGGATAGAGGGGTAAAAGATACGCAGTATTTT. Translated, it gives CASSVLAWDRGVKDTQYF. The variable domain in full, with the rest retrieved from reference TRBV2 and TRBJ2-3, is EPEVTQTPSHQVTQMGQEVILRCVPISNHLYFYWYRQILGQKVEFLVSFYNNEISEKSEIFDDQFSVERPDGSNFTLKIRSTKLEDSAMYFCASSVLAWDRGVKDTQYFGPGTRLTVL.

This clone has only one observation. The CDR3 sequence is CAWEPGLHSYEQYF. The CDR3 DNA reads as TGTGCCTGGGAGCCGGGACTACATTCCTACGAGCAGTACTTC. The chain recombines TRBV30 with TRBJ2-7, with 7 bases identical to TRBD2. V was pared by 5 bases and J by 1 base, with 8 bases of the junction left unmatched. The CDR3 is made up of 14 amino acids. Per germline, CDR1 GTSNPN and CDR2 SVGIG (reference sequence).

This sequence joins TRBV15 and TRBJ2-5; 9 positions match TRBD1. From germline, CDR1 is LNHNV and CDR2 YYDKDF (reference sequence). Trimming cost V 0 bases and J 2 bases; bases outside gene matches: 1. CDR3 length: 15 amino acids. CDR3 loop: CATSRDGQGQETQYF. The CDR3 DNA is TGTGCCACCAGCAGAGATGGACAGGGGCAAGAGACCCAGTACTTC.

J is TRBJ2-7 and V is TRBV7-8; the match to TRBD1 covers 8 bases. The V segment lost 1 base and the J segment 7 bases; nucleotides outside the gene matches: 9. Germline V gene lookup returns CDR1 SGHVS and CDR2 FQNEAQ. This CDR3 contains 15 residues. The CDR3 region is CASSLGTGTFGEQYF. The CDR3 coding sequence is TGTGCCAGCAGCTTAGGGACAGGGACGTTTGGGGAGCAGTACTTC.

This clone was counted once. This chain links TRBV2 with TRBJ2-2, with 11 bases that match TRBD1. The CDR3 is 17 residues long. The trim removed 8 bases at V and 0 bases at J, leaving 8 bases unmatched. Germline loops: CDR1 SNHLY, CDR2 FYNNEI. The CDR3 spells CASQGDRGVANTGELFF. CDR3 DNA: TGTGCCAGCCAGGGGGACAGGGGGGTAGCGAACACCGGGGAGCTGTTTTTT.

The rearrangement uses TRBV6-1 and TRBJ2-7; D remains ambiguous. Between the trimmed V and J ends, which lost 3 bases and 11 bases, there was a span of 14 bases. The CDR3 covers 12 residues. Germline CDR1 reads MNHNS; CDR2 reads SASEGT. The DNA for the CDR3 is TGTGCCAGCAGTGATGTTGACCAATATGAGTACTTC. Amino acid sequence: CASSDVDQYEYF.

This sequence joins TRBV5-1 and TRBJ1-2, with D maybe TRBD1 (5 bases). V was pared by 0 bases and J by 2 bases, with 8 bases between. The CDR3 extends over 14 amino acids. Per germline, CDR1 SGHRS and CDR2 YFSETQ. The CDR3 DNA reads TGCGCCAGCAGCTTGGGGGACGGCAACTATGGCTACACCTTC. Translation gives CASSLGDGNYGYTF.

The genes are TRBV28 and TRBJ1-2, with 9 bases lining up with TRBD1. V was pared by 3 bases and J by 2 bases, with 4 bases of the junction left unmatched. Looked up from germline, CDR1 is MDHEN and CDR2 is SYDVKM. The CDR3 extends over 15 amino acids. CDR3 sequence reads: CASSLGGTGNYGYTF. CDR3 nucleotide sequence: TGTGCCAGCAGTTTGGGGGGGACAGGGAACTATGGCTACACCTTC.

This chain joins TRBV6-1 and TRBJ2-1; 11 bases match TRBD1. The V and J ends lost 2 bases and 4 bases, in that order; junction bases with no gene match: 13. Germline V gene data show CDR1 as MNHNS and CDR2 as SASEGT. CDR3 length: 19 amino acids. CDR3 sequence: CASSEPTGTGGFFYNEQFF. DNA of the CDR3: TGTGCCAGCAGTGAACCCACCGGGACAGGGGGGTTTTTTTACAATGAGCAGTTCTTC.

V and J are TRBV27 and TRBJ2-7, with 10 nucleotides matching TRBD1. The CDR3 is 15 residues long. From germline, CDR1 is MNHEY and CDR2 SMNVEV (reference sequence). The V and J ends lost 6 bases and 6 bases, in that order; junction bases with no gene match: 11. CDR3 amino acids: CASRRQGAGVGEQYF. In DNA, the CDR3 is TGTGCCAGCAGGAGACAGGGGGCCGGTGTCGGCGAGCAGTACTTC.

The CDR3 DNA sequence: TGTGCCAGCAGTTGGGGACTAGCAGGTGAGCAGTTCTTC. Translating gives CASSWGLAGEQFF. The chain carries TRBV27 and TRBJ2-1; TRBD2 matches at 9 bases. Per germline, CDR1 MNHEY and CDR2 SMNVEV (reference sequence). The CDR3 runs 13 residues. V lost 4 bases to trimming and J lost 9 bases; unmatched junction nucleotides: 4.

This clone has just a few counts. V is TRBV30 and J is TRBJ2-3; D gene unclear. This CDR3 region has 12 residues. Germline lookup yields CDR1 GTSNPN and CDR2 SVGIG (reference sequence). Deletions cut 2 bases from V and 8 bases from J, with 11 bases between. The CDR3 here is CAWSTPLGTQYF. DNA of the CDR3: TGTGCCTGGAGTACTCCCCTCGGTACGCAGTATTTT.

This chain connects TRBV6-5 to TRBJ2-2; 10 bases align to TRBD1. This CDR3 spans 16 amino acids. V was clipped by 0 bases and J by 6 bases; unmatched bases: 4. CDR1 and CDR2 (germline): MNHEY, SVGAGI. Here the CDR3 DNA reads TGTGCCAGCAGTTACTCGGGACAGGGGATCTCCGGGGAGCTGTTTTTT. The encoded protein is CASSYSGQGISGELFF.

Only one count was recorded for this clone. This chain joins TRBV25-1 and TRBJ2-3, with D maybe TRBD1 (5 bases). Germline CDR1 and CDR2: MGHDK and SYGVNS. The CDR3 contains 16 residues. Trimming stripped 3 bases from V and 2 bases from J, with 15 bases between. The CDR3 protein is CASSDQLPGYTDTQYF. The CDR3, as DNA: TGTGCCAGCAGTGATCAGCTCCCAGGGTACACAGATACGCAGTATTTT.

The CDR3 DNA sequence: TGTGCCAGCAGCTTGGACAGGGATGGCATTCAGTACTTC. This gives the protein CASSLDRDGIQYF. The rearrangement links TRBV5-8 to TRBJ2-4; TRBD1 is a possible D gene (6 bases). Deletions cut 0 bases from V and 9 bases from J, with 10 bases between. CDR3 length: 13 amino acids. Per germline, CDR1 SGHTS and CDR2 YDEGEE.

The V call is TRBV5-5, the J call TRBJ2-3; weak D call: TRBD1 (5 bases). Trimming pared 4 bases from V and 1 base from J, leaving 10 bases between. Germline V gene sequence: CDR1 SGHKS, CDR2 YYEKEE (reference sequence). The CDR3 sequence is 14 residues long. The CDR3 protein is CASSPGHGTDTQYF. Here the CDR3 DNA reads TGTGCCAGCAGCCCTGGACATGGCACAGATACGCAGTATTTT.

The chain employs TRBV3-1 (or the pseudogene TRBV3-2) and TRBJ1-5, with D tentatively TRBD1 (5 bases). This CDR3 has 17 amino acids. V was cut by 3 bases and J by 7 bases, with 22 bases left in between. Germline V gene lookup returns CDR1 LGHDT and CDR2 YNNKEL (reference sequence). CDR3 coding DNA: TGTGCCAGCAGCCAGGAGTTATTAATTGGGGGAGGGCAGCCCCAGCATTTT. Translation gives CASSQELLIGGGQPQHF.

J is TRBJ2-7 and V is TRBV15; unclear D gene. The CDR3 is made up of 14 amino acids. The V end lost 0 bases, the J end lost 3 bases, and 9 bases lay between the germline ends. Germline CDR1 and CDR2: LNHNV and YYDKDF (reference sequence). CDR3 sequence reads: CATSRDVGSYEQYF. The CDR3 region has the DNA TGTGCCACCAGCAGAGACGTTGGCAGCTACGAGCAGTACTTC.

This clone was counted between two and nine times. The genes are TRBV19 and TRBJ1-5; unclear D gene. Trimming removed 1 base from V and 6 bases from J, with 7 bases in between. Germline CDR1 LNHDA, CDR2 SQIVND (reference sequence). CDR3 length: 13 residues. The CDR3 sequence: CASSIVERQPQHF. The CDR3 DNA reads as TGTGCCAGTAGTATAGTGGAGCGTCAGCCCCAGCATTTT.

This clone was found once. V and J are TRBV10-3 and TRBJ2-1; 11 bases fit TRBD2. The germline gives CDR1 ENHRY, CDR2 SYGVKD. Trimming removed 4 bases from V and 1 base from J; junction bases left unmatched: 3. This CDR3 comprises 16 residues. CDR3 protein: CAISGLAGGSYNEQFF. CDR3 sequence (DNA): TGTGCCATCAGTGGTTTAGCGGGAGGGTCCTACAATGAGCAGTTCTTC.

The chain couples TRBV10-3 to TRBJ2-7, with 10 bases identical to TRBD2. The J segment lost 3 bases and the V segment lost 4 bases, leaving 6 bases of the junction unmatched. Per germline, CDR1 ENHRY and CDR2 SYGVKD. This CDR3 region has 15 residues. For the CDR3, the DNA is TGTGCCATCAGTGGTGGGGCTAGCGGGAGCTACGAGCAGTACTTC. Protein product: CAISGGASGSYEQYF.

This clone was observed a handful of times. This chain joins TRBV2 and TRBJ1-4, with TRBD1 as a possible D gene (5 bases). CDR1 SNHLY and CDR2 FYNNEI come from the germline V gene. This CDR3 has 15 residues. The V end was cut by 3 bases, the J end by 13 bases, with 21 bases between. The CDR3 spells CASSDQPPPQGRLFF. In DNA, the CDR3 is TGTGCCAGCAGTGACCAACCGCCGCCTCAGGGACGACTGTTTTTT.

The chain uses TRBV19 and TRBJ2-7; 8 positions agree with TRBD1. Germline trimming cut 7 bases from V and 1 base from J; bases unmatched to any gene: 6. The CDR3 length is 14 residues. Germline CDR1 is LNHDA and CDR2 is SQIVND (reference sequence). The CDR3 DNA sequence: TGTGCCAGTACCCAGACAGGGGCATCCTACGAGCAGTACTTC. Its protein is CASTQTGASYEQYF.

The table lists this clone with a few counts. V is TRBV5-1 and J is TRBJ2-3, with 8 bases that match TRBD1. This CDR3 contains 15 residues. With 0 bases clipped from V and 2 bases from J, the junction kept 2 bases outside the gene matches. Germline assignment: CDR1 SGHRS and CDR2 YFSETQ. The CDR3 loop reads CASSLADRDTDTQYF. The CDR3 nucleotides are TGCGCCAGCAGCTTGGCGGACAGGGACACAGATACGCAGTATTTT.

The V and J genes are TRBV9 and TRBJ1-1, with D possibly being TRBD1 (6 bases). With 4 bases removed from V and 0 bases from J, the gap between germline ends came to 13 bases. This CDR3 comprises 15 residues. Germline CDR1 and CDR2: SGDLS and YYNGEE. CDR3 region: CASSPTTGLNTEAFF. In DNA form, the CDR3 reads TGTGCCAGCAGCCCTACCACAGGGCTGAACACTGAAGCTTTCTTT.

The chain is built from TRBV6-1 and TRBJ1-1, with D tentatively TRBD1 (5 bases). The CDR3 is 13 residues long. The germline V gene has CDR1 MNHNS and CDR2 SASEGT. Trimming removed 3 bases at V and 5 bases at J, with 10 bases between. DNA of the CDR3: TGTGCCAGCAGTGATGGGGGGGGGACTGAAGCTTTCTTT. Protein: CASSDGGGTEAFF.

This chain joins TRBV5-1 and TRBJ2-3, with 7 bases aligning to TRBD1. V trimming: 2 bases; J trimming: 5 bases; junction bases outside the gene matches: 8. The CDR3 has 15 residues. Per the germline V gene, CDR1 is SGHRS and CDR2 is YFSETQ. The CDR3 DNA reads as TGCGCCAGCAGCTTAATCGGGACAGCGGAAGATACGCAGTATTTT. Translated, it gives CASSLIGTAEDTQYF.

This CDR3 reads CASSKRQMNTEAFF. CDR3 nucleotide sequence: TGTGCCAGCAGTAAAAGACAAATGAACACTGAAGCTTTCTTT. The chain has TRBV2 and TRBJ1-1; D remains unclear. This CDR3 has 14 amino acids. The V gene lost 5 bases and the J gene lost 0 bases, with 10 bases spanning the gap. Germline CDR1 and CDR2: SNHLY and FYNNEI. Full variable domain (outside the CDR3, taken from reference TRBV2 and TRBJ1-1): EPEVTQTPSHQVTQMGQEVILRCVPISNHLYFYWYRQILGQKVEFLVSFYNNEISEKSEIFDDQFSVERPDGSNFTLKIRSTKLEDSAMYFCASSKRQMNTEAFFGQGTRLTVV.